What follows are 21 T cell receptor beta chains derived from one specimen sequenced in a study of OX40 agonist ivuxolimab in advanced cancers. Clones were read by immunoSEQ multiplex PCR, and TCRdb kept only the in-frame ones, dropping some. The profile covers more than 55,000 clones, with 80% to 95% appearing a single time and about an eighth taken by the ten largest. The sample was CD4+ or CD8+ T cells sorted from blood, taken in a trial of the OX40 agonist ivuxolimab. These receptor sequences come from an adult with an advanced solid tumor such as melanoma, head and neck, liver or kidney cancer.

The V gene is TRBV5-1, the J gene TRBJ1-1; 7 bases match TRBD1. Germline V gene sequence: CDR1 SGHRS, CDR2 YFSETQ. This CDR3 has 16 residues. V gave up 2 bases and J gave up 1 base; unmatched junction bases: 8. The CDR3 loop reads CASSLKTGTANTEAFF. The DNA for the CDR3 is TGCGCCAGCAGCTTAAAAACCGGGACAGCGAACACTGAAGCTTTCTTT. Together with reference TRBV5-1 and TRBJ1-1, the CDR3 gives the full variable domain: KAGVTQTPRYLIKTRGQQVTLSCSPISGHRSVSWYQQTPGQGLQFLFEYFSETQRNKGNFPGRFSGRQFSNSRSEMNVSTLELGDSALYLCASSLKTGTANTEAFFGQGTRLTVV.

This sequence joins TRBV7-9 and TRBJ1-2; D uncertain. Trimming cost V 6 bases and J 5 bases, with 16 bases left between them. This CDR3 has 14 residues. CDR1 and CDR2 (germline): SEHNR, FQNEAQ (reference sequence). The CDR3 coding sequence is TGTGCCAGCAGAAACCATGAGTCCCGATATGGCTACACCTTC. It specifies CASRNHESRYGYTF.

V and J are TRBV9 and TRBJ1-1; 10 nucleotides agree with TRBD1. The CDR3 contains 14 residues. Germline CDR1 is SGDLS and CDR2 is YYNGEE. The junction had 11 bases not matched to a gene; V was cut back by 4 bases and J by 11 bases. CDR3 coding DNA: TGTGCCAGCAGCCGTGGTGGGGACAGGGGAACGGCTTTCTTT. Its protein is CASSRGGDRGTAFF.

The chain combines TRBV19 with TRBJ1-2, with D unclear. Germline loops: CDR1 LNHDA, CDR2 SQIVND (reference sequence). Trimming took 5 bases from V and 0 from J, leaving 7 bases between them. The CDR3 loop spans 13 amino acids. The CDR3 loop reads CASSLRANYGYTF. For the CDR3, the DNA is TGTGCCAGTAGTCTAAGAGCTAACTATGGCTACACCTTC.

The V call is TRBV7-9, the J call TRBJ2-1; maybe TRBD1 (5 bases). The length of the CDR3 is 12 residues. V lost 3 bases and J 6 bases, leaving 6 bases between the germline ends. Germline V gene lookup returns CDR1 SEHNR and CDR2 FQNEAQ (reference sequence). In DNA, the CDR3 is TGTGCCAGCAGCTTTGGGGCCAATGAGCAGTTCTTC. Its protein is CASSFGANEQFF. The whole variable domain, remainder taken from reference TRBV7-9 and TRBJ2-1, is DTGVSQNPRHKITKRGQNVTFRCDPISEHNRLYWYRQTLGQGPEFLTYFQNEAQLEKSRLLSDRFSAERPKGSFSTLEIQRTEQGDSAMYLCASSFGANEQFFGPGTRLTVL.

The table lists this clone with a count of one. The chain carries TRBV29-1 and TRBJ2-1, with a possible D match to TRBD2 (6 bases). CDR1 SQVTM and CDR2 ANQGSEA come from the germline V gene. CDR3 length: 15 residues. The ends were cut back, 3 bases at V and 0 bases at J, with 12 bases in the middle. In nucleotides, the CDR3 is TGCAGCGTTGAGGGCGGGGTAAGCTCCTACAATGAGCAGTTCTTC. Its translation: CSVEGGVSSYNEQFF.

The J gene is TRBJ1-2, the V gene TRBV9; D is possibly TRBD1 (6 bases). V gave up 4 bases and J gave up 8 bases, with 21 bases separating them. The CDR3 length is 15 residues. Germline V gives CDR1 SGDLS, CDR2 YYNGEE. CDR3 bases: TGTGCCAGCAGCTCCAGATTACAGGGAAGTAAGGGCTACACCTTC. This translates into CASSSRLQGSKGYTF.

This chain connects TRBV2 to TRBJ2-5, with TRBD1 matching 8 bases. Germline V gene lookup returns CDR1 SNHLY and CDR2 FYNNEI. The CDR3 totals 13 residues. With 10 bases clipped from V and 4 bases from J, the junction kept 8 bases outside the gene matches. The CDR3 spells CANLQGVPETQYF. The CDR3 DNA reads TGTGCCAACCTACAGGGGGTCCCAGAGACCCAGTACTTC.

The V and J genes are TRBV27 and TRBJ2-7; the D gene is possibly TRBD2 (6 bases). CDR3 length: 12 amino acids. Trimming shortened V by 7 bases and J by 3 bases, and 10 bases separated the two germline ends. The germline V gene has CDR1 MNHEY and CDR2 SMNVEV (reference sequence). The CDR3 loop is CASTLGGYEQYF. CDR3 DNA: TGTGCCAGCACCCTGGGGGGCTACGAGCAGTACTTC.

This clone occurred once. This chain joins TRBV9 and TRBJ2-2; the D is unclear. The V end lost 4 bases, the J end lost 5 bases, and 15 bases lay between the germline ends. Per germline, CDR1 SGDLS and CDR2 YYNGEE. This CDR3 contains 15 residues. The CDR3 DNA reads as TGTGCCAGCAGCATAACGGGCTTGGGGACCGGGGAGCTGTTTTTT. This encodes CASSITGLGTGELFF. The full variable domain, rest sourced from reference TRBV9 and TRBJ2-2, is DSGVTQTPKHLITATGQRVTLRCSPRSGDLSVYWYQQSLDQGLQFLIQYYNGEERAKGNILERFSAQQFPDLHSELNLSSLELGDSALYFCASSITGLGTGELFFGEGSRLTVL.

This clone occurred a few times. The V and J genes are TRBV19 and TRBJ1-2; D is unclear. CDR1 is LNHDA, CDR2 SQIVND, per germline (reference sequence). V shed 3 bases and J shed 6 bases, with 5 bases lying between them. The CDR3 is 11 residues long. The CDR3 DNA follows: TGTGCCAGTAGTATGCGCGATGGCTACACCTTC. Translated: CASSMRDGYTF.

This chain links TRBV6-1 with TRBJ2-7, with D perhaps being TRBD1 or TRBD2 (5 bases each). Per germline, CDR1 MNHNS and CDR2 SASEGT. This CDR3 has 15 residues. Trimming removed 6 bases from V and 2 bases from J, with 17 bases in between. CDR3 in amino acids: CASRVWDAETYEQYF. The CDR3, as DNA: TGTGCCAGCAGGGTATGGGACGCAGAAACCTACGAGCAGTACTTC.

The CDR3 DNA reads TGCGCCAGCAGCTTGAACAGGGTCACTAGCGATACCGGGGAGCTGTTTTTT. Amino acids: CASSLNRVTSDTGELFF. V gene TRBV5-1 combines with J gene TRBJ2-2, with a possible D match to TRBD2 (7 bases). Trimming cost V 1 base and J 5 bases, with 18 bases left between them. Per the germline V gene, CDR1 is SGHRS and CDR2 is YFSETQ. There are 17 residues in the CDR3.

This chain links TRBV27 with TRBJ2-7, with no clear D. The CDR3 runs to 13 residues. V lost 6 bases and J 2 bases, leaving 11 bases between the germline ends. In germline, CDR1 is MNHEY, CDR2 SMNVEV (reference sequence). CDR3 sequence reads: CASSRKSTYEQYF. CDR3 nucleotides: TGTGCCAGCAGCCGTAAGTCCACCTACGAGCAGTACTTC.

The gene calls are TRBV6-5 and TRBJ2-7; the D gene is possibly TRBD1 (6 bases). Trimming cost V 6 bases and J 5 bases, with 14 bases left between them. This CDR3 comprises 13 residues. The germline V gene encodes CDR1 MNHEY and CDR2 SVGAGI. CDR3 DNA: TGTGCCAGCAGGGGCAGGGGTCGGGACGAGCAGTACTTC. Residues: CASRGRGRDEQYF.

The V gene is TRBV4-1, the J gene TRBJ1-2; D may be TRBD1 (6 bases). CDR1 MGHRA and CDR2 YSYEKL come from the germline V gene. V dropped 0 bases and J dropped 4 bases, with 15 bases sitting between them. The CDR3 spans 16 residues. The CDR3 region has the DNA TGCGCCAGCAGCCAAGATATACAGGGAGTTGTCTATGGCTACACCTTC. Translating gives CASSQDIQGVVYGYTF.

The chain combines TRBV6-5 with TRBJ1-5; D perhaps matches TRBD1 (6 bases). The CDR3 is made up of 13 amino acids. Germline-derived CDR1 and CDR2 are MNHEY and SVGAGI. V lost 2 bases to trimming and J lost 5 bases, with 7 bases between them. This CDR3 reads CASSYAGDQPQHF. CDR3 sequence (DNA): TGTGCCAGCAGTTACGCAGGGGATCAGCCCCAGCATTTT.

The chain couples TRBV4-2 to TRBJ2-3, with 7 bases lining up with TRBD2. This CDR3 has 15 residues. V dropped 0 bases and J dropped 1; count of bases not matched to a gene: 1. The germline CDR1 and CDR2 sequences are LGHNA and YNFKEQ. This CDR3 reads CASSQDGRGTDTQYF. The CDR3 bases are TGTGCCAGCAGCCAAGATGGGAGGGGCACAGATACGCAGTATTTT.

The V and J genes are TRBV11-2 and TRBJ2-3; D call uncertain. CDR1 SGHAT and CDR2 FQNNGV come from the germline V gene. CDR3 length equals 14 residues. V was clipped by 1 base and J by 4 bases, with 9 bases between them. As DNA, the CDR3 is TGTGCCAGCAGCTTAGGGATCGGTTCAGATACGCAGTATTTT. Translated: CASSLGIGSDTQYF. Drawing the rest from reference TRBV11-2 and TRBJ2-3, the complete variable domain is EAGVAQSPRYKIIEKRQSVAFWCNPISGHATLYWYQQILGQGPKLLIQFQNNGVVDDSQLPKDRFSAERLKGVDSTLKIQPAKLEDSAVYLCASSLGIGSDTQYFGPGTRLTVL.

The chain links TRBV4-3 to TRBJ2-5; 9 bases map to TRBD1. With V trimmed by 4 bases and J by 4 bases, 19 bases remained unmatched. Germline V gives CDR1 LGHNA, CDR2 YSLEER. This CDR3 comprises 19 residues. The CDR3 reads CASSPRNPKGTGRIETQYF. CDR3 nucleotides: TGCGCCAGCAGCCCGAGAAACCCAAAAGGGACAGGGAGGATAGAGACCCAGTACTTC.

The V gene is TRBV7-8, the J gene TRBJ2-1; weak D call: TRBD2 (6 bases). The germline gives CDR1 SGHVS, CDR2 FQNEAQ. V lost 5 bases and J 2 bases, leaving 19 bases between the germline ends. The CDR3 is 17 amino acids. The CDR3 region is CASSLPDGGRTYNEQFF. Here the CDR3 DNA reads TGTGCCAGCAGCCTACCGGATGGGGGGAGGACCTACAATGAGCAGTTCTTC.